The 5 T cell receptor beta chains below all came from one sample that was sequenced in a study of blood T cell repertoires in COVID-19. Libraries were prepared by immunoSEQ multiplex PCR; TCRdb keeps only in-frame clonotypes and omits some of them. Among approximately 66,000 clones listed, roughly 70% were seen once. The material sequenced was peripheral blood. These receptor sequences come from a man aged 55 to 70 with acute or convalescent COVID-19.

The chain links TRBV5-1 to TRBJ2-3; perhaps TRBD1 as D (5 bases). Germline CDR1 SGHRS, CDR2 YFSETQ. Trimming removed 1 base at V and 2 bases at J, with 11 bases between. The CDR3 runs 15 residues. DNA of the CDR3: TGCGCCAGCAGCTTGAAGGGGCCGCCCACAGATACGCAGTATTTT. Protein: CASSLKGPPTDTQYF.

This clone was seen a few times. The chain couples TRBV6-5 to TRBJ2-2; no reliable D call. V was shortened by 0 bases and J by 3 bases, with 11 bases between the two germline ends. Germline V gene data show CDR1 as MNHEY and CDR2 as SVGAGI. CDR3 length: 16 amino acids. The CDR3 reads CASSYSTRVYTGELFF. In nucleotides, the CDR3 is TGTGCCAGCAGTTACTCGACTCGTGTATACACCGGGGAGCTGTTTTTT.

This chain links TRBV27 with TRBJ2-7; TRBD1 matches at 11 bases. CDR3 length equals 18 residues. The germline V gene encodes CDR1 MNHEY and CDR2 SMNVEV (reference sequence). With 7 bases clipped from V and 4 bases from J, the junction kept 18 bases outside the gene matches. The CDR3 DNA is TGTGCCAGCAAGGAAAGCTGGGACAGGGGGAAACCATATTACGAGCAGTACTTC. Translation gives CASKESWDRGKPYYEQYF.

The chain couples TRBV19 to TRBJ2-3; possibly TRBD1 for D (6 bases). The CDR3 is 14 residues long. V lost 6 bases, J lost 2 bases, and 12 bases lay in between. Germline CDR1 reads LNHDA; CDR2 reads SQIVND (reference sequence). The DNA for the CDR3 is TGTGCCAGTAGGAGGACAGCCTCCACAGATACGCAGTATTTT. Translation: CASRRTASTDTQYF. Using reference TRBV19 and TRBJ2-3 for the parts outside the CDR3, the full variable domain is DGGITQSPKYLFRKEGQNVTLSCEQNLNHDAMYWYRQDPGQGLRLIYYSQIVNDFQKGDIAEGYSVSREKKESFPLTVTSAQKNPTAFYLCASRRTASTDTQYFGPGTRLTVL.

V is TRBV5-1 and J is TRBJ2-3; no reliable D call. The CDR3 runs 14 residues. Germline V gene lookup returns CDR1 SGHRS and CDR2 YFSETQ. Trimming shortened V by 0 bases and J by 2 bases, and 7 bases separated the two germline ends. The CDR3 here is CASSLDRATDTQYF. CDR3 DNA: TGCGCCAGCAGCTTGGACAGAGCCACAGATACGCAGTATTTT.